These T cell receptor beta chains were read from a single sample in a study of OX40 agonist ivuxolimab in advanced cancers. Profiled with immunoSEQ multiplex PCR; TCRdb holds only in-frame clones, not every one. The data contain 45,000 to 60,000 clones, roughly 90% of them seen just once; the ten biggest clones take up 10% to 15%. Specimen: CD4+ or CD8+ T cells sorted from blood, collected in a trial of the OX40 agonist ivuxolimab. These receptors were obtained from an adult with an advanced solid tumor such as melanoma, head and neck, liver or kidney cancer. CDR3s include the opening cysteine and the closing phenylalanine or tryptophan. D genes are given only for firm matches. The size entry is marked missing in some rows and otherwise reads once, few, many or a size class.

d_call cdr3_length j_call clone_size v_call cdr3_nt cdr3_aa
NA 18 TRBJ1-4 NA TRBV4-1 TGCGCCAGCAGCCAACCTATGGGGGGTCGAGCAACTAATGAAAAACTGTTTTTT CASSQPMGGRATNEKLFF
NA 17 TRBJ1-4 NA TRBV12-2 TGTGCAAGTCGCTTCCCGGGAGGCCCTAAGAATAATGAAAAACTGTTTTTT CASRFPGGPKNNEKLFF
NA 15 TRBJ1-2 NA TRBV19 TGTGCCAGTAGTATCGGGACACCCATAAACTATGGCTACACCTTC CASSIGTPINYGYTF
NA 12 TRBJ1-5 NA TRBV6-1 TGTGCCAGCAGTGTAGGGTTTCAGCCCCAGCATTTT CASSVGFQPQHF
NA 14 TRBJ1-3 NA TRBV10-1 TGCGCCAGCAGAGCAGGAGCCTCTGGAAACACCATATATTTT CASRAGASGNTIYF
TRBD1 16 TRBJ2-2 NA TRBV5-5 TGTGCCAGCAGCTCTGACAGGGCGTTGAACACCGGGGAGCTGTTTTTT CASSSDRALNTGELFF
NA 15 TRBJ2-2 NA TRBV19 TGTGCCAGTAGTATAGATTTGAGGCCCGCGGCGGAGCTGTTTTTT CASSIDLRPAAELFF
NA 13 TRBJ1-2 NA TRBV11-2 TGTGCCAGCAGCTCCCGCGGAGGGCGGGGCTACACCTTC CASSSRGGRGYTF
TRBD1 15 TRBJ1-6 NA TRBV7-3 TGTGCCAGCAGCTTAGGTACAGGGGATTACTCACCCCTCCACTTT CASSLGTGDYSPLHF
NA 13 TRBJ2-5 NA TRBV5-1 TGCGCCAGCAGCTTCGGAGGGGATGAGACCCAGTACTTC CASSFGGDETQYF
TRBD1 13 TRBJ1-2 NA TRBV2 TGTGCCAGCATGAGGGACAGGGCCTATGGCTACACCTTC CASMRDRAYGYTF
TRBD2 16 TRBJ2-2 NA TRBV5-4 TGTGCCAGCAGCCAGGGTATAGCGGGGGTGATCGGGGAGCTGTTTTTT CASSQGIAGVIGELFF
NA 15 TRBJ2-1 NA TRBV7-7 TGTGCTAGCAGCCCTATCGGGACGGCCTACAATGAGCAGTTCTTC CASSPIGTAYNEQFF
TRBD1 16 TRBJ2-2 NA TRBV7-9 TGTGCCAGCAGCTTACCCGGGACAGGGAACACCGGGGAGCTGTTTTTT CASSLPGTGNTGELFF
TRBD1 15 TRBJ2-7 NA TRBV5-1 TGCGCCAGCAGCGGTGGGACAGCTATAACCTACGAGCAGTACTTC CASSGGTAITYEQYF
NA 14 TRBJ2-5 NA TRBV4-1 TGCGCCAGCAGCTACCTGGGGGTTGGTGAGACCCAGTACTTC CASSYLGVGETQYF
NA 15 TRBJ1-6 NA TRBV10-3 TGTGCCATCAGTGAGGGACCTTATTATAATTCACCCCTCCACTTT CAISEGPYYNSPLHF
NA 12 TRBJ2-1 once TRBV2 TGTGCCAGCAGACCCGACAGAAGAAAGCAGTTCTTC CASRPDRRKQFF
TRBD1 14 TRBJ1-1 NA TRBV5-1 TGCGCCAGCAGCTGGACAGGGGGGAACACTGAAGCTTTCTTT CASSWTGGNTEAFF
NA 15 TRBJ1-1 NA TRBV19 TGTGCCAGTTTAAAAGGGGAGCTGATGAACACTGAAGCTTTCTTT CASLKGELMNTEAFF
TRBD1 15 TRBJ2-2 NA TRBV19 TGTGCCAGTAGTACGCGGACAGGGGATCCCGGGGAGCTGTTTTTT CASSTRTGDPGELFF
NA 15 TRBJ1-6 once TRBV6-5 TGTGCCAGCAGTCGGGACACCTACTATAATTCACCCCTCCACTTT CASSRDTYYNSPLHF
NA 12 TRBJ1-1 NA TRBV2 TGTGCCAGCAGTGTTATGAACACTGAAGCTTTCTTT CASSVMNTEAFF
NA 16 TRBJ2-3 NA TRBV5-1 TGCGCCAGCAGCTTGCGGGGAGCGGGTCCTCGGGATACGCAGTATTTT CASSLRGAGPRDTQYF
NA 16 TRBJ2-7 NA TRBV14 TGTGCCAGCAGCCAGTTACAGGGCACAAAGAGCTACGAGCAGTACTTC CASSQLQGTKSYEQYF
NA 14 TRBJ2-5 once TRBV4-2 TGTGCCAGCAGCCGCTCAGTCACCCAAGAGACCCAGTACTTC CASSRSVTQETQYF
TRBD2 15 TRBJ2-5 NA TRBV9 TGTGCCAGCAGCGTCGGACTAGCGGACGGGGAGACCCAGTACTTC CASSVGLADGETQYF
NA 13 TRBJ1-2 NA TRBV9 TGTGCCAGCAGCGTGAGCCAGGGCAGGGGCTACACCTTC CASSVSQGRGYTF
NA 16 TRBJ2-3 NA TRBV7-2 TGTGCCAGCAGCTTAAGAGGCGTTGGAGTCACAGATACGCAGTATTTT CASSLRGVGVTDTQYF
NA 16 TRBJ2-6 NA TRBV27 TGTGCCAGCAGTTTATTGGGGGGTACTGGGGCCAACGTCCTGACTTTC CASSLLGGTGANVLTF
TRBD2 18 TRBJ2-3 NA TRBV5-1 TGCGCCAGCAGCTTGCGGGGAATAGCGGGGGGACGCACAGATACGCAGTATTTT CASSLRGIAGGRTDTQYF
NA 16 TRBJ1-2 NA TRBV5-1 TGCGCCAGCAGCTACCGACAGCCCCTCCGCCTATATGGCTACACCTTC CASSYRQPLRLYGYTF
NA 13 TRBJ1-1 NA TRBV27 TGTGCCAGCAGTTTAAATCTAGGCACTGAAGCTTTCTTT CASSLNLGTEAFF
TRBD1 17 TRBJ2-2 NA TRBV11-2 TGTGCCAGCAGCTTCGACCAAGGACAGGCGAACACCGGGGAGCTGTTTTTT CASSFDQGQANTGELFF